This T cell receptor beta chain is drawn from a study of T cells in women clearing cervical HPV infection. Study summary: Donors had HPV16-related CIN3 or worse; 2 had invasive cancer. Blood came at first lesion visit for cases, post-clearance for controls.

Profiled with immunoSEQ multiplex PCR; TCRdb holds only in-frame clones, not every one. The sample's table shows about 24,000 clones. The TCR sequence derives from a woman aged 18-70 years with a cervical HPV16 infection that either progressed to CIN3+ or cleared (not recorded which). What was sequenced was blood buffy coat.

The CDR3 bases that were read are TGTGCCAGCAGCTTAGTGGCGGGACTAGCTTTTAATGAG. It is translated as CASSLVAGLAFNE. The full CDR3 protein reads CASSLVAGLAFNEQFF. The chain joins TRBV7-8 to TRBJ2-1; 9 bases fit TRBD2. Read data end 3 residues before the CDR3 end; the end is taken from the germline J gene. The J segment lost 7 bases and the V segment lost 1 base, leaving 8 bases of the junction unmatched. The CDR3 totals 16 residues. Germline V gene sequence: CDR1 SGHVS, CDR2 FQNEAQ.